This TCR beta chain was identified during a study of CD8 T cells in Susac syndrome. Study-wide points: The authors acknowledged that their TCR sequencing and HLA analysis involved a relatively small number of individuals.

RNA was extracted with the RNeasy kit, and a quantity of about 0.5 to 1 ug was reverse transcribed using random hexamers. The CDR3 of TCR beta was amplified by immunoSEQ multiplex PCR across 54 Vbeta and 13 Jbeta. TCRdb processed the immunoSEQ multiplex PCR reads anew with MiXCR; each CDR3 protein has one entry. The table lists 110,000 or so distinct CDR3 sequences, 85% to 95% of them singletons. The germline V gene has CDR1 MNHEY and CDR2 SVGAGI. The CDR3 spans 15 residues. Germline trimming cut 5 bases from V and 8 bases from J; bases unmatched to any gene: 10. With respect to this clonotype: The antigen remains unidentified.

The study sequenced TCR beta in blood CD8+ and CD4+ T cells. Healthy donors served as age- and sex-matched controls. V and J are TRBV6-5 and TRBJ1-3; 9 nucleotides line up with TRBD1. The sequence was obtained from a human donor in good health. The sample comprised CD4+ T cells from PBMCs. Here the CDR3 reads CASSPGQGFRDTIYF. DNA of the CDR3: TGTGCCAGCAGTCCGGGACAGGGTTTTCGGGACACCATATATTTT.